This is a list of T cell receptor beta chains from one sample in a study of T cells after yellow fever vaccination. TCRdb ran MiXCR on the 5' RACE reads and lists one entry per CDR3 protein. The sample has about 300,000 distinct CDR3 sequences; about 10% are singletons. This sample comprised CD4+ T cells sorted from PBMCs, obtained 5 days after the yellow fever booster vaccination. These receptors all stem from a man aged 18-30 years who received the YFV17D yellow fever vaccine. Both conserved end residues are part of each CDR3. The order of the fields is D gene, clone size, CDR3 length, V gene, J gene, CDR3 DNA, CDR3 protein. D genes are given only for firm matches. Not every row has a clone size; where given, it reads once, few, many or a size class.

TRBD2	NA	14	TRBV7-3	TRBJ2-5	TGTGCCAGCAGCTTTCAAGCGGGGGTTGAGACCCAGTACTTC	CASSFQAGVETQYF
NA	few	11	TRBV20-1	TRBJ1-1	TGCAGTGCGGCGGGCTCTACTGAAGCTTTCTTT	CSAAGSTEAFF
NA	few	14	TRBV7-2	TRBJ2-7	TGTGCCAGCAGCTTAGGCCAGCACGGATACGAGCAGTACTTC	CASSLGQHGYEQYF
NA	few	11	TRBV30	TRBJ2-5	TGTGCCTGGAGTGTTCTCGAGACCCAGTACTTC	CAWSVLETQYF
NA	once	14	TRBV19	TRBJ1-5	TGTGCCAGTTCTGCATGGGGCGGCAATCAGCCCCAGCATTTT	CASSAWGGNQPQHF
NA	few	12	TRBV7-2	TRBJ2-3	TGTGCCAGCAGAGCGGGTGGGAATACGCAGTATTTT	CASRAGGNTQYF
NA	few	13	TRBV20-1	TRBJ1-1	TGCAGTCTATTACAGGGACCCCTCGGTAGGGCTTTCTTT	CSLLQGPLGRAFF
TRBD2	many	12	TRBV20-1	TRBJ2-5	TGCAGTGCTCCCTGGGGGGGAGAGACCCAGTACTTC	CSAPWGGETQYF
TRBD1	few	13	TRBV29-1	TRBJ2-7	TGCAGCGTGGGACAGGGCTCTATTTACGAGCAGTACTTC	CSVGQGSIYEQYF
TRBD1	many	18	TRBV4-3	TRBJ2-3	TGCGCCAGCAGCCAAGAAGGGCATTTGGGGACAGGGACAGATACGCAGTATTTT	CASSQEGHLGTGTDTQYF
NA	NA	15	TRBV5-6	TRBJ2-3	TGTGCCAGCAGCTTGGCGGGGGGACATTGGGATACGCAGTATTTT	CASSLAGGHWDTQYF
NA	few	14	TRBV3-1	TRBJ1-1	TGTGCCAGCAGCCAAGCTGTTATTAACACTGAAGCTTTCTTT	CASSQAVINTEAFF
TRBD2	NA	13	TRBV24-1	TRBJ2-3	TGTGCCACCGGCGGGAGAAGCACAGATACGCAGTATTTT	CATGGRSTDTQYF
NA	few	12	TRBV28	TRBJ2-6	TGTGCCAGCACCTTTGGGGCCAACGTCCTGACTTTC	CASTFGANVLTF
NA	NA	14	TRBV14	TRBJ1-2	TGTGCCAGCAGCCGGGATGCGGCAGGGGCTGGCTACACCTTC	CASSRDAAGAGYTF
NA	NA	15	TRBV28	TRBJ2-5	TGTGCCAGCAGTTGGACCCCGGACGCCAAAGAGACCCAGTACTTC	CASSWTPDAKETQYF
NA	NA	13	TRBV7-3	TRBJ1-6	TGTGCCAGCAGTCAGCAAGAGGGTTCACCCCTCCACTTT	CASSQQEGSPLHF
NA	few	12	TRBV7-9	TRBJ2-2	TGTGCCAGCAGCTTCGGTGACGGGGAGCTGTTTTTT	CASSFGDGELFF
NA	NA	15	TRBV9	TRBJ2-3	TGTGCCAGCAGCGTAGCTCCCAGTACAGGGGATACGCAGTATTTT	CASSVAPSTGDTQYF
NA	few	14	TRBV28	TRBJ2-3	TGTGCCAGCTGGGGCCACACTTTCACAGATACGCAGTATTTT	CASWGHTFTDTQYF
TRBD1	NA	13	TRBV5-1	TRBJ2-7	TGCGCCAGCAGCAGGACAGGGCGCTACGAGCAGTACTTC	CASSRTGRYEQYF
NA	few	14	TRBV15	TRBJ2-2	TGTGCCACCAGTAGGATGCAGGGTGCCGGGGAGCTGTTTTTT	CATSRMQGAGELFF
NA	many	15	TRBV5-1	TRBJ2-6	TGCGCCAGCAGTCAACAGGGCTCTGGGGCCAACGTCCTGACTTTC	CASSQQGSGANVLTF
TRBD1	NA	14	TRBV2	TRBJ1-2	TGTGCCAGCCTCGCGCAGGGGGCTAACTATGGCTACACCTTC	CASLAQGANYGYTF
NA	many	17	TRBV18	TRBJ2-3	TGTGCCAGCTCACCACACGTAGCAGGAGGGACCACAGATACGCAGTATTTT	CASSPHVAGGTTDTQYF
NA	few	15	TRBV28	TRBJ2-3	TGTGCCAGCCCATCGGGGACGGACTACACAGATACGCAGTATTTT	CASPSGTDYTDTQYF
NA	many	15	TRBV7-9	TRBJ1-3	TGTGCCAGCAGCTTACCAGGACAGCCTGGAAACACCATATATTTT	CASSLPGQPGNTIYF
NA	NA	16	TRBV5-1	TRBJ1-1	TGCGCCAGCAGCCCGGAACCTAATGGGATGAACACTGAAGCTTTCTTT	CASSPEPNGMNTEAFF
TRBD2	many	14	TRBV7-6	TRBJ2-3	TGTGCCAGCAGCTTAGAAGCGGGGAGGGATACGCAGTATTTT	CASSLEAGRDTQYF
TRBD1	few	16	TRBV12-3/TRBV12-4	TRBJ2-2	TGTGCCAGCAGAAGGATGGGACAGGACTTCACCGGGGAGCTGTTTTTT	CASRRMGQDFTGELFF
NA	few	13	TRBV7-2	TRBJ2-5	TGTGCCAGCAGCTTCGGGATCCAAGAGACCCAGTACTTC	CASSFGIQETQYF
TRBD1	NA	16	TRBV9	TRBJ2-5	TGTGCCAGCAGCCCGGGACAGGGGTTTCTTACCGAGGCCCAGTACTTC	CASSPGQGFLTEAQYF
TRBD1	few	17	TRBV7-9	TRBJ1-2	TGTGCCAGCAGCTTAGTGGGACAGCTGATTTCTAACTATGGCTACACCTTC	CASSLVGQLISNYGYTF
NA	NA	13	TRBV27	TRBJ1-2	TGTGCCAGCAGATTGAACGGCCGCGATGGCTACACCTTC	CASRLNGRDGYTF
NA	few	17	TRBV18	TRBJ2-6	TGTGCCAGCTCACGAGATTACAGGGTCTCTGGGGCCAACGTCCTGACTTTC	CASSRDYRVSGANVLTF
NA	NA	16	TRBV6-2/TRBV6-3	TRBJ2-1	TGTGCCAGCAGTTCCGCCGGGGCGGGACATTACAATGAGCAGTTCTTC	CASSSAGAGHYNEQFF
NA	NA	13	TRBV5-5	TRBJ2-3	TGTGCCACCAAGTCCTTAGGCACAGATACGCAGTATTTT	CATKSLGTDTQYF
NA	many	16	TRBV7-2	TRBJ2-7	TGTGCCAGCAGCTTACAAGGGGCGAACGCGCCCTACGAGCAGTACTTC	CASSLQGANAPYEQYF
NA	NA	15	TRBV7-8	TRBJ1-5	TGTGCCAGCAGCTTTAACAGGGAAAGCAATCAGCCCCAGCATTTT	CASSFNRESNQPQHF
NA	many	14	TRBV7-2	TRBJ1-6	TGTGCCAGCAGCTTATGGGGCTATAATTCACCCCTCCACTTT	CASSLWGYNSPLHF